Below are 11 T cell receptor beta chains sequenced from a single sample in a study of shared clonotypes between healthy human individuals. Data came from immunoSEQ multiplex PCR; TCRdb stores just in-frame clones and leaves some out. The data contain 190,000 or so clones, approximately 61% of them singletons. Specimen: memory CD4+ T cells sorted from blood. The sample's subset: CD45RA-negative fraction. Every receptor here comes from a man aged 30 to 39 in good health.

The chain joins TRBV11-3 to TRBJ2-3; 15 nucleotides align to TRBD2. The CDR3 is 19 residues long. Germline loops: CDR1 SGHNT, CDR2 YENEEA. The V gene end was trimmed by 0 bases and the J gene end by 1 base; junction bases not matched to a gene: 5. The CDR3 is CASSLEGTSGRQGTDTQYF. The CDR3 DNA reads as TGTGCCAGCAGCTTAGAAGGGACTAGCGGGAGGCAGGGCACAGATACGCAGTATTTT.

This chain links TRBV5-4 with TRBJ2-4; 14 nucleotides align to TRBD2. Germline-derived CDR1 and CDR2 are SGHNT and YYREEE (reference sequence). V gave up 5 bases and J gave up 5 bases; unmatched junction bases: 12. This CDR3 has 18 amino acids. The CDR3 loop reads CASSSGLAGGGAQNIQYF. The CDR3 region has the DNA TGTGCCAGCAGTTCCGGACTAGCGGGAGGAGGGGCCCAAAACATTCAGTACTTC. Filled out from reference TRBV5-4 and TRBJ2-4, the complete variable domain reads ETGVTQSPTHLIKTRGQQVTLRCSSQSGHNTVSWYQQALGQGPQFIFQYYREEENGRGNFPPRFSGLQFPNYSSELNVNALELDDSALYLCASSSGLAGGGAQNIQYFGAGTRLSVL.

The J gene is TRBJ2-6, the V gene TRBV11-2; D call uncertain. The V gene lost 1 base and the J gene lost 0 bases, with 4 bases spanning the gap. This CDR3 has 15 residues. The V gene's germline CDR1 is SGHAT and CDR2 FQNNGV. The CDR3 reads CASSLGSSGANVLTF. The CDR3 DNA reads TGTGCCAGCAGCTTAGGAAGCTCTGGGGCCAACGTCCTGACTTTC.

The chain uses TRBV4-3 and TRBJ1-2; no firm D call. Trimming pared 1 base from V and 3 bases from J, leaving 15 bases between. The CDR3 totals 16 residues. CDR1 and CDR2 (germline): LGHNA, YSLEER. The DNA for the CDR3 is TGCGCCAGCAGCCAAGGCCGTGAGACTCTATACTATGGCTACACCTTC. The encoded protein is CASSQGRETLYYGYTF.

This clone was picked up many times. J is TRBJ2-7 and V is TRBV18; 8 positions agree with TRBD2. Germline lookup yields CDR1 KGHSH and CDR2 LQKENI. The CDR3 extends over 16 amino acids. Germline trimming cut 0 bases from V and 6 bases from J; bases unmatched to any gene: 10. CDR3 nucleotides: TGTGCCAGCTCACCACCGGGACTAGTTGTGGGTTCCGAGCAGTACTTC. The encoded protein is CASSPPGLVVGSEQYF.

The rearrangement links TRBV25-1 to TRBJ2-1; a possible D gene is TRBD2 (6 bases). Germline V lookup: CDR1 MGHDK, CDR2 SYGVNS. The CDR3 covers 15 residues. The V end was cut by 3 bases, the J end by 10 bases, with 19 bases between. The CDR3 nucleotides are TGTGCCAGCAGTGATGCGGGACTCCCCTACGGAGAGCAGTTCTTC. It specifies CASSDAGLPYGEQFF.

The table lists this clone with many counts. This rearrangement joins TRBV7-9 to TRBJ1-2; 8 nucleotides line up with TRBD1. Trimming cost V 5 bases and J 4 bases; bases outside gene matches: 3. Germline V gene data show CDR1 as SEHNR and CDR2 as FQNEAQ (reference sequence). CDR3 size: 13 residues. The CDR3 loop is CASSQGQVYGYTF. The CDR3 DNA is TGTGCCAGCAGCCAGGGACAGGTCTATGGCTACACCTTC. Combining the CDR3 with reference TRBV7-9 and TRBJ1-2 gives the whole variable domain DTGVSQNPRHKITKRGQNVTFRCDPISEHNRLYWYRQTLGQGPEFLTYFQNEAQLEKSRLLSDRFSAERPKGSFSTLEIQRTEQGDSAMYLCASSQGQVYGYTFGSGTRLTVV.

This clone has more than one count but fewer than ten. This chain links TRBV2 with TRBJ2-3, with 12 bases that match TRBD2. The CDR3 loop spans 15 amino acids. CDR1 and CDR2 from the germline V gene are SNHLY and FYNNEI. V dropped 6 bases and J dropped 6; count of bases not matched to a gene: 7. CDR3 DNA sequence: TGTGCCAGCAGCATGGGACTAGCGGGCCGGGATACGCAGTATTTT. Amino acids: CASSMGLAGRDTQYF.

The V and J genes are TRBV30 and TRBJ2-7; D possibly corresponds to TRBD2 (6 bases). The CDR3 contains 11 residues. The V gene's germline CDR1 is GTSNPN and CDR2 SVGIG (reference sequence). V lost 7 bases and J lost 0, with 7 bases in between. The CDR3 region has the DNA TGTGCCTTGCGGGGCTCCTACGAGCAGTACTTC. Translating it yields CALRGSYEQYF. Full variable domain (outside the CDR3, taken from reference TRBV30 and TRBJ2-7): SQTIHQWPATLVQPVGSPLSLECTVEGTSNPNLYWYRQAAGRGLQLLFYSVGIGQISSEVPQNLSASRPQDRQFILSSKKLLLSDSGFYLCALRGSYEQYFGPGTRLTVT.

The gene calls are TRBV6-5 and TRBJ2-7; D could derive from TRBD1 or TRBD2 (5 bases each). The CDR3 covers 12 residues. Germline V gene lookup returns CDR1 MNHEY and CDR2 SVGAGI. V was shortened by 5 bases and J by 9 bases, with 14 bases between the two germline ends. The CDR3 coding sequence is TGTGCCAGCAGTGAATGGGGGAATTCGCAGTACTTC. It encodes CASSEWGNSQYF.

The sample holds a few counts of this clone. The chain couples TRBV25-1 to TRBJ2-2, with D possibly matching TRBD2 (6 bases). The V gene lost 0 bases and the J gene lost 4 bases, with 12 bases spanning the gap. Looked up from germline, CDR1 is MGHDK and CDR2 is SYGVNS. The CDR3 length is 16 residues. The CDR3 is CASSEYRTEGTGELFF. Here the CDR3 DNA reads TGTGCCAGCAGTGAATACAGGACGGAGGGCACCGGGGAGCTGTTTTTT.